The entry that follows covers one T cell receptor beta chain sequence. Trimming shortened V by 3 bases and J by 1 base, and 8 bases separated the two germline ends. CDR1 and CDR2 (germline): MNHEY, SMNVEV (reference sequence). This CDR3 is built from 14 residues. This sample was included in a study of T cell responses to AZD1222 COVID-19 vaccine. The data were produced by immunoSEQ multiplex PCR, yet TCRdb's version contains in-frame clones alone and is incomplete. This table holds more than 85,000 clones, approximately 90% found once. The sequenced sample was peripheral blood, obtained on day 0 of AZD1222 vaccination. The chain is built from TRBV27 and TRBJ2-3; D is unresolved. The sequence was obtained from an adult in good health. The CDR3 loop reads CASSFNPRTDTQYF. CDR3 sequence (DNA): TGTGCCAGCAGTTTTAACCCCCGCACAGATACGCAGTATTTT.